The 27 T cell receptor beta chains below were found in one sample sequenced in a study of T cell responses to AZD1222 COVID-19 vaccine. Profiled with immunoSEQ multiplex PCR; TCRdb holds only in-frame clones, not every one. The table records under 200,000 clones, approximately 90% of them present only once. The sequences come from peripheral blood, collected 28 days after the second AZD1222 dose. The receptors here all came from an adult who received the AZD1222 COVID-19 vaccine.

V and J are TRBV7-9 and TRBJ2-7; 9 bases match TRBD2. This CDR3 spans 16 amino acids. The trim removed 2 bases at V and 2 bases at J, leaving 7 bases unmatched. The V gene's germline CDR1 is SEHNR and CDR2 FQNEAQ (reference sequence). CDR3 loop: CASSLMRGGIAYEQYF. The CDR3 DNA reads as TGTGCCAGCAGCTTAATGCGGGGGGGTATTGCCTACGAGCAGTACTTC.

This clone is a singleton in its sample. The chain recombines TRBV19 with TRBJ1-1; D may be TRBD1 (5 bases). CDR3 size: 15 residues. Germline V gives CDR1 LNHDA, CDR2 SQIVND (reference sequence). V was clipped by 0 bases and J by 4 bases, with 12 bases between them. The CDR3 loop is CASSIDARASTEAFF. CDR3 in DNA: TGTGCCAGTAGTATAGATGCCAGGGCGAGCACTGAAGCTTTCTTT.

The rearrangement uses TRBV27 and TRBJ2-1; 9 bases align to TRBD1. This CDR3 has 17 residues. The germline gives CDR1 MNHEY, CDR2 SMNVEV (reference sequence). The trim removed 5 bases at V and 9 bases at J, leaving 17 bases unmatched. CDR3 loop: CASSILTGGWGLAEQFF. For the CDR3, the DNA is TGTGCCAGCAGTATCCTCACAGGGGGCTGGGGTTTGGCTGAGCAGTTCTTC.

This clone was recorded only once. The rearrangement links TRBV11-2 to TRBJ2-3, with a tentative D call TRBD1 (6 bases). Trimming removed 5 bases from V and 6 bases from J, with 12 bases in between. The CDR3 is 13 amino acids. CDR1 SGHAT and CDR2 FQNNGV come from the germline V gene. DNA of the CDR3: TGTGCCAGCAGCGCCCAAACAGGGGATACGCAGTATTTT. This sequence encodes CASSAQTGDTQYF.

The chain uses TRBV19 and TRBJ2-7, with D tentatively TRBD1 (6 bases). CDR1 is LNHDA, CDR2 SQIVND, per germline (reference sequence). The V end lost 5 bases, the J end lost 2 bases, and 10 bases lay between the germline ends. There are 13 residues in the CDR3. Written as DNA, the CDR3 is TGTGCCAGTAGTTCGGGACAAACCTACGAGCAGTACTTC. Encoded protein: CASSSGQTYEQYF.

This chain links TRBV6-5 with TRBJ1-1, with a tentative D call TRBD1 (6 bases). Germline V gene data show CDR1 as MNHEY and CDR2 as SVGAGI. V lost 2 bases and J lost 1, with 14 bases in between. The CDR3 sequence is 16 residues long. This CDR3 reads CASSYPGRGGNTEAFF. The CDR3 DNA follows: TGTGCCAGCAGTTACCCGGGGAGAGGGGGGAACACTGAAGCTTTCTTT.

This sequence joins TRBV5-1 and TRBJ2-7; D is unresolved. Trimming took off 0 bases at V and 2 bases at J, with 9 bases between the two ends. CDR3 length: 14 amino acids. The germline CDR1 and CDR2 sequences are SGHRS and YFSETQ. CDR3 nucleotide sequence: TGCGCCAGCAGCTTGGCCCAGATCCCCTACGAGCAGTACTTC. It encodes CASSLAQIPYEQYF.

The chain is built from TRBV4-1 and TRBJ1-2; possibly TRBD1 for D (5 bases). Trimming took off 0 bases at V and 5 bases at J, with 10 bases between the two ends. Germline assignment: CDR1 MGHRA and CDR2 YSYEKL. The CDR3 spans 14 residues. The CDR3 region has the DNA TGCGCCAGCAGCCAAGATCAGGGTCGGTATGGCTACACCTTC. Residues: CASSQDQGRYGYTF.

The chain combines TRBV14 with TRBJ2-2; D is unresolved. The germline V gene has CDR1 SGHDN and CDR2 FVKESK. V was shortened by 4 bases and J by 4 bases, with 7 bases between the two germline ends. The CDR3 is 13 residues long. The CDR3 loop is CASSPYSTGELFF. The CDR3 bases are TGTGCCAGCAGCCCTTACAGCACCGGGGAGCTGTTTTTT.

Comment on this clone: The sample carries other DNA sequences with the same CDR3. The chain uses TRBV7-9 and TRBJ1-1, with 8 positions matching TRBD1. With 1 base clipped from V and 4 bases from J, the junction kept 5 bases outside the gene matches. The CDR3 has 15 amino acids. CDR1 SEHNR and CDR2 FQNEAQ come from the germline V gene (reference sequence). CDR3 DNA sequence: TGTGCCAGCAGCTTAGGTCAGGGGGCGGGCACTGAAGCTTTCTTT. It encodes CASSLGQGAGTEAFF.

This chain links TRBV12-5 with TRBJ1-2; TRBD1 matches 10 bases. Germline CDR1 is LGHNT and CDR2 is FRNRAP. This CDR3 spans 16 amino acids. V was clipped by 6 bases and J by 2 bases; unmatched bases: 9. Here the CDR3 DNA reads TGTGCTAGTGGAGTCGAGGGGGGACAGGGGAACTATGGCTACACCTTC. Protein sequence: CASGVEGGQGNYGYTF.

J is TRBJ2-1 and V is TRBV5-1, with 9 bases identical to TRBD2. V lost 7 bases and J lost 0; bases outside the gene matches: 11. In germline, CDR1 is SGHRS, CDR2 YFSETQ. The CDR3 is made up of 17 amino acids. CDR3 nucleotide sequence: TGCGCCAGCCAGGGTAGCGGGGGCGGAAACTCCTACAATGAGCAGTTCTTC. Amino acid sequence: CASQGSGGGNSYNEQFF.

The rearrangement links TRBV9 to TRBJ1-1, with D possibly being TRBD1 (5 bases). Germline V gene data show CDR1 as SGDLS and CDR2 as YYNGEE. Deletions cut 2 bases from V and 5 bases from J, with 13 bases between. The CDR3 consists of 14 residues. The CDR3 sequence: CASSVGASGTEAFF. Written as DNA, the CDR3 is TGTGCCAGCAGCGTTGGGGCTTCGGGTACTGAAGCTTTCTTT.

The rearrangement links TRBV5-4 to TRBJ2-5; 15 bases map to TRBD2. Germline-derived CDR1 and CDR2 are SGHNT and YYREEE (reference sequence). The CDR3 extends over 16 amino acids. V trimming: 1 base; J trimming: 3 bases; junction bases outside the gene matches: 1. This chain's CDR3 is CASSLWTSGGEETQYF. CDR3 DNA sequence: TGTGCCAGCAGCTTGTGGACTAGCGGGGGGGAAGAGACCCAGTACTTC. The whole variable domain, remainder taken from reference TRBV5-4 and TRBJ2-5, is ETGVTQSPTHLIKTRGQQVTLRCSSQSGHNTVSWYQQALGQGPQFIFQYYREEENGRGNFPPRFSGLQFPNYSSELNVNALELDDSALYLCASSLWTSGGEETQYFGPGTRLLVL.

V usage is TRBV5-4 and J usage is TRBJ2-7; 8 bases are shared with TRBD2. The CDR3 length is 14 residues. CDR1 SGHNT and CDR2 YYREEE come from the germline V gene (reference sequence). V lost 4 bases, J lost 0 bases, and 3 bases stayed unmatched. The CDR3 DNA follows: TGTGCCAGCAGCAGCGGGGGTTCCTCCTACGAGCAGTACTTC. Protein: CASSSGGSSYEQYF.

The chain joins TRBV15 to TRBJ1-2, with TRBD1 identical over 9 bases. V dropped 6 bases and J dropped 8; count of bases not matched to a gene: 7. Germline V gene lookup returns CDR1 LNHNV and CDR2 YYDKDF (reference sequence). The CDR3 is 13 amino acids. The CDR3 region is CATRGQGMVGYTF. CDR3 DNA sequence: TGTGCCACCAGGGGACAGGGAATGGTCGGCTACACCTTC.

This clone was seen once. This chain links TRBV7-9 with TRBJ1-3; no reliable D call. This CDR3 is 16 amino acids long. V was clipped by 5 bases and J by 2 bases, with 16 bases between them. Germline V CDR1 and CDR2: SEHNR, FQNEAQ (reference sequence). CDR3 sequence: CASSTNGAGPGNTIYF. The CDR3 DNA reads TGTGCCAGCAGCACAAATGGAGCAGGCCCTGGAAACACCATATATTTT.

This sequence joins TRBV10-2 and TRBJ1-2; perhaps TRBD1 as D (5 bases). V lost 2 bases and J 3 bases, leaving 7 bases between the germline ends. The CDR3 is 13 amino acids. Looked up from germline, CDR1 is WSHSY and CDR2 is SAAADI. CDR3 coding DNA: TGCGCCAGCAGTGAGGGACATGACTATGGCTACACCTTC. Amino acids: CASSEGHDYGYTF.

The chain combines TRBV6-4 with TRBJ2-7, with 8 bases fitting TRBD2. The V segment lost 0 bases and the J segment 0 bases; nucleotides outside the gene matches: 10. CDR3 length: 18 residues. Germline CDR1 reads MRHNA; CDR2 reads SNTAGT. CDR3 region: CASSDSISAGASSYEQYF. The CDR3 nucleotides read TGTGCCAGCAGTGACTCGATCTCAGCGGGGGCCAGCTCCTACGAGCAGTACTTC.

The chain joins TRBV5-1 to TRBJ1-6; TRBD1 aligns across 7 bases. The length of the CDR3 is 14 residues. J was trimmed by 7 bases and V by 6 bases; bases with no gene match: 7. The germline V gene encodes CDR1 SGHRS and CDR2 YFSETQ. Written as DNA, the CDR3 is TGCGCCAGCAATCCGGGACAGCTAAATTCACCCCTCCACTTT. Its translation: CASNPGQLNSPLHF.

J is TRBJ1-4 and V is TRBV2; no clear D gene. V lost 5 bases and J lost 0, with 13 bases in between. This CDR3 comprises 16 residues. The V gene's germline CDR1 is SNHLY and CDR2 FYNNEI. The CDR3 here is CASSLRDLTTNEKLFF. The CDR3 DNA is TGTGCCAGCAGTCTGCGGGATCTTACAACTAATGAAAAACTGTTTTTT.

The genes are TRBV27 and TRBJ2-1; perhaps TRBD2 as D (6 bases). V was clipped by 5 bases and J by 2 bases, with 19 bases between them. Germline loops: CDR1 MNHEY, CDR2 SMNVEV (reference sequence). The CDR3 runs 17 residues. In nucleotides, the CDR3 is TGTGCCAGCAGTCCGATAGTCCGGACTACAACCTACAATGAGCAGTTCTTC. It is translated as CASSPIVRTTTYNEQFF.

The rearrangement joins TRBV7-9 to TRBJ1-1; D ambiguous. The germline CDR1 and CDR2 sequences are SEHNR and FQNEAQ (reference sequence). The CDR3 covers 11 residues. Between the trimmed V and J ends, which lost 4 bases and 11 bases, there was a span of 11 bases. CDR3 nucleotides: TGTGCCAGCAGCTCTGGACTGGCTGCTTTCTTT. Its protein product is CASSSGLAAFF.

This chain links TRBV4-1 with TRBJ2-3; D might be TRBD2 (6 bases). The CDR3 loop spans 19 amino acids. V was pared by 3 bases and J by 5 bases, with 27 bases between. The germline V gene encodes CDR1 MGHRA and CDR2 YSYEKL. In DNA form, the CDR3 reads TGCGCCAGCAGCCATAGTCTTGAATCGCCCCATTTTAGCGGAGATACGCAGTATTTT. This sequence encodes CASSHSLESPHFSGDTQYF.

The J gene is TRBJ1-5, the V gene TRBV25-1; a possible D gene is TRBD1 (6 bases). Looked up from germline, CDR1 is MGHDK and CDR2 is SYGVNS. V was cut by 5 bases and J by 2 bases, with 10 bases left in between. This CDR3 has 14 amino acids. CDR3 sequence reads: CASSTGPGNQPQHF. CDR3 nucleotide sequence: TGTGCCAGCAGTACAGGGCCCGGCAATCAGCCCCAGCATTTT.

CDR3 residues: CASSPTRNEQYF. The CDR3 DNA sequence: TGTGCCAGCAGTCCGACTAGGAACGAGCAGTACTTC. This sequence joins TRBV12-3 or TRBV12-4 and TRBJ2-7; TRBD2 is a possible D gene (6 bases). CDR3 length equals 12 residues. Trimming pared 5 bases from V and 5 bases from J, leaving 10 bases between.

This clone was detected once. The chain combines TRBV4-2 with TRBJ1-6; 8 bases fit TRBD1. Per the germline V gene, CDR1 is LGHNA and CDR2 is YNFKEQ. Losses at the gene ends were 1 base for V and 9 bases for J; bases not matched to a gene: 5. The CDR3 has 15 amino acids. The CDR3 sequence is CASSQARTGPSPLHF. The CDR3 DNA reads TGTGCCAGCAGCCAAGCGAGGACAGGGCCTTCACCCCTCCACTTT.